This note documents a single T cell receptor (beta chain) sequence. Antigen specificity is unknown. The data derive from a study of cytomegalovirus exposure and HLA in healthy donors. The CDR3 is 15 amino acids. Trimming stripped 7 bases from V and 0 bases from J, with 15 bases between. Germline V gene data show CDR1 as MDHEN and CDR2 as SYDVKM. With 60 Vbeta and 13 Jbeta primers, the PCR was carried out. Produced via immunoSEQ multiplex PCR; TCRdb's table is partial and in-frame only. The table records 150,000 or so clones, roughly 80% of them present only once. Overall study results and limits: Researchers reported from a later analysis that most CMV-associated TCR beta chains appeared HLA-restricted. 87-base-pair reads could not separate some V segments, including TRBV6-2 and TRBV6-3. In a later analysis, V- and J-gene trimming of beta chains associated with a DCLRE1C missense variant, replicated independently.

The source of this sequence is a man aged 45-65 years in good health and CMV-seropositive. The material sequenced was PBMCs. This chain joins TRBV28 and TRBJ1-1, with TRBD1 as a possible D gene (5 bases). The CDR3 loop reads CASTLDKLMNTEAFF. In DNA form, the CDR3 reads TGTGCCAGCACTCTGGACAAGCTCATGAACACTGAAGCTTTCTTT.